This TCR beta chain was identified during a study of a mutant IDH1 vaccine in newly diagnosed glioma. The wider study: In some groups vaccination began 4-6 weeks post-radiotherapy; others received it with temozolomide. Patients under treatment included about 60% males and around 38% females and had a mean age of approximately 43 years. Previous care, which was radiotherapy, temozolomide, or both, most often involved both.

Specified time point: week 11, during vaccination. The content of each vaccine dose was 300 ug of mutant IDH1 20-mer peptide, and topical imiquimod accompanied it. Astrocytomas found in donors were new, WHO grade 3 or 4, IDH1-mutant and ATRX-lost. As regards this clone: Its antigen is not identified.

Only in-frame clones appear in the TCRdb table, and some are missing; sequencing was by immunoSEQ multiplex PCR. Here the sample spans roughly 57,000 clones, about 89% being singletons. The V end was cut by 3 bases, the J end by 6 bases, with 11 bases between. There are 13 residues in the CDR3. Germline CDR1 WSHSY, CDR2 SAAADI. This specimen consisted of PBMCs, obtained from a glioma patient whose treatment included an IDH1 peptide vaccine. The clonotype comes from a man in his forties or fifties with glioma. The chain is built from TRBV10-2 and TRBJ1-2; D not resolved. The CDR3 spells CASSDEGWHGYTF. The CDR3, as DNA: TGCGCCAGCAGTGATGAAGGGTGGCATGGCTACACCTTC.